The 21 T cell receptor beta chains listed next were all sequenced from one sample in a study of lymphopenia after photon versus proton radiotherapy. Only in-frame clones appear in the TCRdb table, and some are missing; sequencing was by immunoSEQ multiplex PCR. The top ten clones hold about 2.9% of a sample with more than 35,000 clones, over 75% of them seen once. Here the sequenced sample was peripheral blood, taken from a patient treated with photon-based radiotherapy. All receptors come from a man aged 50-60 years with gastric cancer.

The chain is built from TRBV15 and TRBJ2-1, with a tentative D call TRBD2 (6 bases). Germline lookup yields CDR1 LNHNV and CDR2 YYDKDF (reference sequence). The CDR3 is 15 amino acids. V was clipped by 0 bases and J by 2 bases, with 8 bases between them. The DNA of the CDR3 is TGTGCCACCAGCAGAGATGGGGGGACCTACAATGAGCAGTTCTTC. Amino acid sequence: CATSRDGGTYNEQFF.

V is TRBV5-1 and J is TRBJ2-4, with D perhaps TRBD2 (7 bases). The CDR3 loop spans 16 amino acids. V lost 0 bases and J lost 6, with 16 bases in between. CDR1 is SGHRS and CDR2 is YFSETQ in the germline V gene. CDR3 nucleotide sequence: TGCGCCAGCAGCTTGGAGCAACGGGGGGCCGGAAACATTCAGTACTTC. Its protein is CASSLEQRGAGNIQYF.

The gene calls are TRBV7-3 and TRBJ1-2; a weak D match, TRBD1 (6 bases). The CDR3 totals 14 residues. The germline gives CDR1 SGHTA, CDR2 FQGTGA. Trimming removed 5 bases at V and 0 bases at J, with 10 bases between. The CDR3 bases are TGTGCCAGCAGCCAAGGGGGGACTAACTATGGCTACACCTTC. Translating gives CASSQGGTNYGYTF. Filled out from reference TRBV7-3 and TRBJ1-2, the complete variable domain reads GAGVSQTPSNKVTEKGKYVELRCDPISGHTALYWYRQSLGQGPEFLIYFQGTGAADDSGLPNDRFFAVRPEGSVSTLKIQRTERGDSAVYLCASSQGGTNYGYTFGSGTRLTVV.

Of note for this clone: The same CDR3 can be traced to other DNA sequences in this sample. J is TRBJ2-1 and V is TRBV2; 13 nucleotides align to TRBD2. The CDR3 totals 15 residues. After removal of 5 bases from V and 4 bases from J, the junction contained 2 bases not matched to a gene. The germline gives CDR1 SNHLY, CDR2 FYNNEI. DNA of the CDR3: TGTGCCAGCAGTCAACTAGCGGGAGGGTACAATGAGCAGTTCTTC. It is translated as CASSQLAGGYNEQFF.

DNA for the CDR3: TGTGCCAGCAGTTTGGGACAGACCTCCACAGATACGCAGTATTTT. This gives the protein CASSLGQTSTDTQYF. V and J are TRBV27 and TRBJ2-3, with TRBD1 matching over 7 bases. Germline CDR1 is MNHEY and CDR2 is SMNVEV (reference sequence). Unmatched junction bases numbered 5, after V lost 3 bases and J lost 2 bases. The CDR3 runs to 15 residues.

In this sample, this clone turned up once. This chain uses TRBV7-9 with TRBJ2-7; D may be TRBD1 or TRBD2 (5 bases each). The CDR3 totals 14 residues. V was shortened by 5 bases and J by 6 bases, with 17 bases between the two germline ends. Germline CDR1 SEHNR, CDR2 FQNEAQ (reference sequence). As DNA, the CDR3 is TGTGCCAGCAGCCGGGACCCCGATCCCTCCGAGCAGTACTTC. Its protein is CASSRDPDPSEQYF.

The CDR3 DNA is TGTGCCAGTAGTTGGGGGACAGGGAGTACCGGGGAGCTGTTTTTT. It translates to CASSWGTGSTGELFF. The chain employs TRBV19 and TRBJ2-2, with 9 bases lining up with TRBD1. This CDR3 comprises 15 residues. The V gene end was trimmed by 5 bases and the J gene end by 5 bases; junction bases not matched to a gene: 6. CDR1 is LNHDA, CDR2 SQIVND, per germline (reference sequence).

Comment on this clone: The junction departs from germline at one end; a sequencing error may be responsible. This chain connects TRBV27 to TRBJ2-1, with D possibly matching TRBD1 (6 bases). The CDR3 extends over 16 amino acids. Looked up from germline, CDR1 is MNHEY and CDR2 is SMNVEV (reference sequence). CDR3 nucleotide sequence: TGTGCCAGCAGTTTATTTTCAGGGGTAAAAGACAAAGAGCAGTTCTTC. It specifies CASSLFSGVKDKEQFF.

This rearrangement joins TRBV7-8 to TRBJ1-6; maybe TRBD1 (6 bases). Germline assignment: CDR1 SGHVS and CDR2 FQNEAQ. The CDR3 has 17 residues. V was cut by 1 base and J by 7 bases, with 17 bases left in between. The CDR3 region is CASSLDQRTVGNSPLHF. CDR3 DNA: TGTGCCAGCAGCTTAGATCAGAGGACAGTAGGGAATTCACCCCTCCACTTT.

The chain has TRBV9 and TRBJ2-1; D gene ambiguous. Trimming cost V 6 bases and J 0 bases, with 13 bases left between them. Germline loops: CDR1 SGDLS, CDR2 YYNGEE. The CDR3 sequence is 15 residues long. The CDR3 loop reads CASNVGGSSYNEQFF. For the CDR3, the DNA is TGTGCCAGCAACGTCGGCGGAAGCTCCTACAATGAGCAGTTCTTC.

The genes are TRBV4-3 and TRBJ2-3, with a possible D match to TRBD2 (5 bases). Germline CDR1 and CDR2: LGHNA and YSLEER. V lost 0 bases to trimming and J lost 3 bases, with 16 bases between them. CDR3 length: 17 residues. The CDR3 sequence is CASSQEGWSGSTDTQYF. CDR3 DNA: TGCGCCAGCAGCCAAGAGGGATGGAGCGGCTCGACAGATACGCAGTATTTT.

This chain connects TRBV2 to TRBJ2-3, with TRBD2 identical over 12 bases. CDR1 is SNHLY and CDR2 is FYNNEI in the germline V gene. This CDR3 contains 15 residues. With 6 bases clipped from V and 5 bases from J, the junction kept 6 bases outside the gene matches. This chain's CDR3 is CASSRTSGTKDTQYF. The CDR3 region has the DNA TGTGCCAGCAGCCGGACTAGCGGGACTAAAGATACGCAGTATTTT.

The rearrangement joins TRBV18 to TRBJ2-3; D perhaps matches TRBD1 (5 bases). Germline loops: CDR1 KGHSH, CDR2 LQKENI. Trimming removed 2 bases at V and 3 bases at J, with 12 bases between. The CDR3 contains 15 residues. This CDR3 reads CASSPTLQVTDTQYF. The CDR3 nucleotides are TGTGCCAGCTCACCAACCCTACAGGTAACAGATACGCAGTATTTT.

The chain employs TRBV29-1 and TRBJ1-1; no clear D. V gave up 4 bases and J gave up 7 bases, with 10 bases separating them. CDR1 is SQVTM and CDR2 is ANQGSEA in the germline V gene. The CDR3 totals 11 residues. As DNA, the CDR3 is TGCAGCGTTGCCCAGGACCTTGAAGCTTTCTTT. This gives the protein CSVAQDLEAFF.

The chain uses TRBV28 and TRBJ2-5, with 7 bases matching TRBD1. This CDR3 is 16 amino acids long. The J segment lost 1 base and the V segment lost 6 bases, leaving 11 bases of the junction unmatched. CDR1 and CDR2 from the germline V gene are MDHEN and SYDVKM. The CDR3 bases are TGTGCCAGCAGGTTAGGGGGCCGTACAACCCAAGAGACCCAGTACTTC. Translated, it gives CASRLGGRTTQETQYF.

The rearrangement links TRBV6-4 to TRBJ1-1; a possible D gene is TRBD1 (6 bases). The CDR3 has 14 residues. Germline V gene data show CDR1 as MRHNA and CDR2 as SNTAGT. Trimming took 0 bases from V and 1 from J, leaving 6 bases between them. DNA of the CDR3: TGTGCCAGCAGTGACTCGGACAGGAACACTGAAGCTTTCTTT. It codes for CASSDSDRNTEAFF.

The rearrangement uses TRBV28 and TRBJ1-1, with TRBD1 matching over 7 bases. The V gene end was trimmed by 3 bases and the J gene end by 10 bases; junction bases not matched to a gene: 8. The germline V gene has CDR1 MDHEN and CDR2 SYDVKM. The CDR3 sequence is 13 residues long. The CDR3 nucleotides read TGTGCCAGCAGTTTTCAAGACAGGGCTGGAGCTTTCTTT. It translates to CASSFQDRAGAFF.

The V call is TRBV7-8, the J call TRBJ2-4; 9 nucleotides align to TRBD1. The CDR3 spans 15 residues. Germline-derived CDR1 and CDR2 are SGHVS and FQNEAQ. With V trimmed by 3 bases and J by 7 bases, 7 bases remained unmatched. CDR3 DNA sequence: TGTGCCAGCAGCTTCGTTGCCGGGACAGGGAACATTCAGTACTTC. Its protein is CASSFVAGTGNIQYF.

This clone was recorded a few times. The chain joins TRBV11-3 to TRBJ2-2, with D possibly matching TRBD1 (6 bases). The CDR3 has 16 amino acids. With 5 bases removed from V and 3 bases from J, the gap between germline ends came to 16 bases. The germline gives CDR1 SGHNT, CDR2 YENEEA. The CDR3 sequence: CASSPLTGPDTGELFF. Written as DNA, the CDR3 is TGTGCCAGCAGCCCCCTCACAGGGCCCGACACCGGGGAGCTGTTTTTT. Together with reference TRBV11-3 and TRBJ2-2, the CDR3 gives the full variable domain: EAGVVQSPRYKIIEKKQPVAFWCNPISGHNTLYWYLQNLGQGPELLIRYENEEAVDDSQLPKDRFSAERLKGVDSTLKIQPAELGDSAVYLCASSPLTGPDTGELFFGEGSRLTVL.

This rearrangement joins TRBV6-4 to TRBJ2-7; TRBD1 or TRBD2 may be the D gene (5 bases each). CDR1 and CDR2 from the germline V gene are MRHNA and SNTAGT. Between the trimmed V and J ends, which lost 5 bases and 3 bases, there was a span of 17 bases. CDR3 size: 15 residues. In DNA, the CDR3 is TGTGCCAGCAGTCCGAGACGGGACGGTTGCTACGAGCAGTACTTC. This sequence encodes CASSPRRDGCYEQYF.

The genes are TRBV6-1 and TRBJ2-2, with 11 nucleotides matching TRBD1. CDR3 length equals 14 residues. J lost 5 bases, V lost 9 bases, and 5 bases had no gene match. Germline values: CDR1 MNHNS, CDR2 SASEGT. CDR3: CASPGQGDTGELFF. Written as DNA, the CDR3 is TGTGCCAGTCCGGGACAGGGGGATACCGGGGAGCTGTTTTTT.